One and the same sample provided the 5 T cell receptor beta chains below, sequenced in a study of blood T cells in healthy people across ages. For the second PCR, which ran for 7 to 11 cycles, a sample-barcoded 5' primer and a J-beta primer mix were used. Each CDR3 protein gets one entry after TCRdb re-called the 5' RACE reads with MiXCR. This sample carries under 1 million distinct CDR3 sequences, around 43% of them seen once, and the ten largest clones take 15% to 25%. Specimen: blood. The receptors shown here come from a man in his sixties in good health.

The chain uses TRBV7-8 and TRBJ2-1, with TRBD1 matching over 10 bases. This CDR3 is built from 17 residues. CDR1 is SGHVS and CDR2 is FQNEAQ in the germline V gene. Unmatched junction bases numbered 12, after V lost 4 bases and J lost 6 bases. This chain's CDR3 is CASSSYPTGGLFNEQFF. The CDR3 nucleotides read TGTGCCAGCAGCTCTTACCCGACAGGGGGCCTTTTCAATGAGCAGTTCTTC.

The table lists this clonotype with a count of one. The chain recombines TRBV3-1 with TRBJ2-4; D gene unclear. The CDR3 consists of 14 residues. Per germline, CDR1 LGHDT and CDR2 YNNKEL (reference sequence). The V end was cut by 1 base, the J end by 5 bases, with 9 bases between. The CDR3 is CASSQGVSQNIQYF. CDR3 coding DNA: TGTGCCAGCAGCCAAGGGGTGTCCCAAAACATTCAGTACTTC.

The rearrangement uses TRBV20-1 and TRBJ2-7; D remains unclear. CDR3 length: 14 residues. CDR1 is DFQATT, CDR2 SNEGSKA, per germline (reference sequence). The germline V and J ends were trimmed by 3 bases and 0 bases, with 12 bases remaining between them. DNA for the CDR3: TGCAGTGCTAGGTCGGACGGTAGCTCCTACGAGCAGTACTTC. This encodes CSARSDGSSYEQYF.

The chain couples TRBV20-1 to TRBJ2-7; D possibly matches TRBD1 or TRBD2 (5 bases each). Looked up from germline, CDR1 is DFQATT and CDR2 is SNEGSKA (reference sequence). The CDR3 loop spans 13 amino acids. Trimming pared 3 bases from V and 6 bases from J, leaving 15 bases between. The CDR3 DNA reads TGCAGTGCTAGGTTTCGGGGCTACGGCGAGCAGTACTTC. Amino acid sequence: CSARFRGYGEQYF.

This clonotype has a single count. The gene calls are TRBV11-2 and TRBJ1-2; no clear D. The germline V and J ends were trimmed by 1 base and 4 bases, with 22 bases remaining between them. CDR3 length: 18 residues. Germline values: CDR1 SGHAT, CDR2 FQNNGV. The CDR3 nucleotides read TGTGCCAGCAGCTTAGGGTTTGGAGGCGACAAAGAAGTCTATGGCTACACCTTC. Its protein product is CASSLGFGGDKEVYGYTF.